The clone carrying this T cell receptor beta chain occurred a few times. Its antigen is as yet unknown. This sample was taken from a study of T cell repertoires in cytomegalovirus infection. Study at large: A matching HLA type, together with CMV infection, was signaled by public TCR beta signatures.

Via MiXCR, TCRdb re-called the reads, giving one row per CDR3 protein. The repertoire has 150,000 to 200,000 distinct CDR3 sequences, about a sixth of them found once; the top ten carry less than 25%. Germline CDR1 and CDR2: SGHTA and FQGNSA. This CDR3 has 17 residues. Trimming removed 0 bases from V and 0 bases from J, with 14 bases in between. Broader study findings: Of the TCR beta families, the public ones yielded a cumulative frequency that identified carriers of CMV plus the relevant HLA. CMV-specific TCR beta clonotypes restricted by HLA-C dominated the ex vivo response.

The origin of this receptor is a human donor in good health (CMV status not recorded). Some clones in this sample may be carry-over from other donors' samples. The sequenced sample consisted of CD8+ T cells from PBMCs. The chain links TRBV7-2 to TRBJ1-1; D is undetermined. In nucleotides, the CDR3 is TGTGCCAGCAGCTTAGCAGTAGGGCAGCGTATGAACACTGAAGCTTTCTTT. Translating gives CASSLAVGQRMNTEAFF.